This is a list of T cell receptor beta chains from one sample in a study of cytomegalovirus exposure and HLA in healthy donors. The data were produced by immunoSEQ multiplex PCR, yet TCRdb's version contains in-frame clones alone and is incomplete. In the table there are nearly 110,000 clones, 60% to 80% of which are singletons. The sample was PBMCs. The receptor source for this set is a boy under 18 in good health and CMV-seronegative. Both conserved end residues are part of each CDR3. D genes are given only for firm matches. Size is stated for part of the rows, as once, few or many counts, or as a class when the clone is expanded.

v_call	d_call	cdr3_length	j_call	clone_size	cdr3_aa	cdr3_nt
TRBV5-1	NA	12	TRBJ1-2	NA	CASSEGDYGYTF	TGCGCCAGCAGTGAGGGCGACTATGGCTACACCTTC
TRBV5-1	NA	15	TRBJ1-4	few	CASSSVGTANEKLFF	TGCGCCAGCAGCTCCGTAGGGACTGCGAATGAAAAACTGTTTTTT
TRBV7-9	TRBD1	14	TRBJ2-2	NA	CASSLRTGTGELFF	TGTGCCAGCAGCCTGCGGACAGGCACCGGGGAGCTGTTTTTT
TRBV6-5	NA	13	TRBJ2-1	NA	CASSYGGYNEQFF	TGTGCCAGCAGTTACGGCGGGTACAATGAGCAGTTCTTC
TRBV29-1	NA	14	TRBJ2-5	NA	CSVGPQGWGETQYF	TGCAGCGTTGGTCCTCAGGGTTGGGGAGAGACCCAGTACTTC
TRBV7-9	NA	12	TRBJ2-5	NA	CASSLVRETQYF	TGTGCCAGCAGCTTAGTCAGGGAGACCCAGTACTTC
TRBV9	NA	14	TRBJ2-7	few	CASSGDWSSYEQYF	TGTGCCAGCAGCGGGGACTGGAGCTCCTACGAGCAGTACTTC
TRBV4-2	NA	14	TRBJ1-2	NA	CASSQVSGIGGYTF	TGTGCCAGCAGCCAAGTGAGCGGGATTGGGGGCTACACCTTC
TRBV27	TRBD1	14	TRBJ2-7	NA	CASSFRDRGGEQYF	TGTGCCAGCAGTTTCCGGGACAGGGGGGGCGAGCAGTACTTC
TRBV5-1	TRBD2	15	TRBJ2-7	NA	CASSPRVGGGYEQYF	TGCGCCAGCAGCCCCCGAGTGGGGGGGGGATACGAGCAGTACTTC
TRBV7-2	NA	15	TRBJ1-3	NA	CASSSIWGAGNTIYF	TGTGCCAGCAGTTCTATATGGGGAGCCGGAAACACCATATATTTT
TRBV2	NA	16	TRBJ2-1	NA	CASSEIGGRHYNEQFF	TGTGCCAGCAGTGAGATCGGGGGGCGTCACTACAATGAGCAGTTCTTC
TRBV5-1	NA	13	TRBJ1-2	NA	CASSLYGNYGYTF	TGCGCCAGCAGCTTGTACGGGAACTATGGCTACACCTTC
TRBV6-6	TRBD1	14	TRBJ2-7	NA	CASSGRTGEVEQYF	TGTGCCAGCAGTGGGAGGACAGGGGAGGTCGAGCAGTACTTC
TRBV27	NA	16	TRBJ2-7	NA	CASSLKGPPSSYEQYF	TGTGCCAGCAGTTTAAAGGGGCCGCCGAGCTCCTACGAGCAGTACTTC
TRBV28	NA	15	TRBJ2-7	NA	CASSFPLSRDYEQYF	TGTGCCAGCAGTTTTCCGCTCAGCCGGGACTACGAGCAGTACTTC
TRBV21-1	NA	16	TRBJ1-1	NA	CASNKRQGREDTEAFF	TGTGCCAGCAACAAGCGACAGGGGAGAGAGGACACTGAAGCTTTCTTT
TRBV2	NA	14	TRBJ2-3	NA	CASPTAQGTDTQYF	TGTGCCAGCCCAACGGCCCAGGGCACAGATACGCAGTATTTT
TRBV28	NA	14	TRBJ1-1	NA	CASSLSWGGGEAFF	TGTGCCAGCAGTTTATCCTGGGGGGGCGGTGAAGCTTTCTTT
TRBV18	NA	14	TRBJ1-5	NA	CASSPDQGDQPQHF	TGTGCCAGCTCACCAGATCAGGGCGATCAGCCCCAGCATTTT
TRBV4-2	TRBD1	15	TRBJ2-1	NA	CASSLPGTGYNEQFF	TGTGCCAGCAGCCTACCCGGGACAGGCTACAATGAGCAGTTCTTC
TRBV6-1	NA	17	TRBJ1-5	NA	CASSDSQGRGGNQPQHF	TGTGCCAGCAGTGACAGTCAGGGAAGAGGTGGCAATCAGCCCCAGCATTTT
TRBV5-6	NA	13	TRBJ2-7	few	CASSSDISYEQYF	TGTGCCAGCAGCTCGGACATCTCCTACGAGCAGTACTTC
TRBV9	TRBD1	14	TRBJ1-4	NA	CASSPGTANEKLFF	TGTGCCAGCAGCCCTGGGACAGCGAATGAAAAACTGTTTTTT
TRBV5-4	NA	15	TRBJ1-4	NA	CASSGQAKGQEKLFF	TGTGCCAGCAGCGGGCAGGCGAAGGGGCAGGAAAAACTGTTTTTT
TRBV5-6	TRBD2	19	TRBJ2-7	NA	CASSLRLGGGLAGSYEQYF	TGTGCCAGCAGCCTGCGCTTGGGGGGTGGACTAGCGGGATCCTACGAGCAGTACTTC
TRBV5-4	NA	14	TRBJ1-5	few	CASSLQGAGQPQHF	TGTGCCAGCAGCTTGCAAGGGGCCGGTCAGCCCCAGCATTTT
TRBV29-1	TRBD2	12	TRBJ2-5	few	CSVLAGGETQYF	TGCAGCGTACTAGCGGGGGGGGAGACCCAGTACTTC
TRBV5-6	NA	16	TRBJ2-3	NA	CASSFYFAGAGDTQYF	TGTGCCAGCAGCTTCTACTTTGCGGGGGCGGGAGATACGCAGTATTTT
TRBV4-2	TRBD2	18	TRBJ2-4	few	CASSQVTSGTAAKNIQYF	TGTGCCAGCAGCCAAGTAACTAGCGGGACAGCTGCCAAAAACATTCAGTACTTC
TRBV5-4	TRBD2	13	TRBJ2-1	NA	CASSQTSGSFLFF	TGTGCCAGCAGTCAAACTAGCGGGAGTTTCTTGTTCTTC
TRBV6-1	NA	14	TRBJ2-5	NA	CASSGGGSEETQYF	TGTGCCAGCAGCGGTGGGGGGTCTGAAGAGACCCAGTACTTC
TRBV9	NA	13	TRBJ2-2	NA	CASTLANTGELFF	TGTGCCAGCACACTGGCGAACACCGGGGAGCTGTTTTTT
TRBV15	TRBD1	14	TRBJ1-2	NA	CATSRDRDSNGYTF	TGTGCCACCAGCAGAGATCGGGACAGCAATGGCTACACCTTC
TRBV27	NA	12	TRBJ2-1	NA	CASSFAGNEQFF	TGTGCCAGCAGTTTCGCCGGGAATGAGCAGTTCTTC
TRBV7-9	NA	16	TRBJ2-3	NA	CASSSQEVFFTDTQYF	TGTGCCAGCAGCTCCCAGGAGGTTTTTTTCACAGATACGCAGTATTTT
TRBV28	TRBD1	16	TRBJ1-5	NA	CASSFRGAMSNQPQHF	TGTGCCAGCAGTTTCAGGGGGGCGATGAGCAATCAGCCCCAGCATTTT
TRBV6-5	NA	13	TRBJ2-7	NA	CASSYTTDSEQYF	TGTGCCAGCAGTTACACAACGGACTCCGAGCAGTACTTC
TRBV13	TRBD1	15	TRBJ1-1	NA	CASSTSTGLDTEAFF	TGTGCCAGCAGCACCTCGACAGGGTTGGACACTGAAGCTTTCTTT
TRBV7-9	NA	13	TRBJ2-3	NA	CASSHWGADTQYF	TGTGCCAGCAGCCATTGGGGGGCAGATACGCAGTATTTT
TRBV5-1	TRBD1	16	TRBJ2-1	NA	CASSTWTGVSYNEQFF	TGCGCCAGCAGCACTTGGACAGGGGTCTCCTACAATGAGCAGTTCTTC
TRBV4-3	NA	14	TRBJ1-2	NA	CASSQLNERGGYTF	TGCGCCAGCAGCCAACTTAATGAAAGGGGGGGCTACACCTTC
TRBV5-1	TRBD2	15	TRBJ2-1	NA	CASSTSSGGYNEQFF	TGCGCCAGCAGCACCTCTAGCGGGGGGTACAATGAGCAGTTCTTC
TRBV5-6	NA	14	TRBJ1-2	NA	CASSPGSSNYGYTF	TGTGCCAGCAGCCCCGGGTCGTCTAACTATGGCTACACCTTC
TRBV5-6	TRBD1	15	TRBJ1-1	once	CASSFGDSRGTEAFF	TGTGCCAGCAGCTTTGGGGACAGCCGCGGCACTGAAGCTTTCTTT
TRBV27	TRBD2	15	TRBJ2-7	NA	CASSATSGGPSEQYF	TGTGCCAGCAGTGCGACTAGCGGGGGGCCCTCCGAGCAGTACTTC
TRBV5-4	NA	13	TRBJ1-6	few	CAGGTGYNSPLHF	TGTGCGGGCGGGACGGGCTATAATTCACCCCTCCACTTT
TRBV5-1	TRBD1	15	TRBJ2-1	NA	CASSRGQGDFNEQFF	TGCGCCAGCAGCCGAGGACAGGGGGATTTCAATGAGCAGTTCTTC
TRBV5-6	TRBD2	15	TRBJ2-2	NA	CASSLAGGNTGELFF	TGTGCCAGCAGCTTGGCGGGGGGGAACACCGGGGAGCTGTTTTTT
TRBV30	TRBD1	12	TRBJ2-7	NA	CAWTSTGVEQYF	TGTGCCTGGACTTCCACAGGGGTCGAGCAGTACTTC
TRBV28	NA	16	TRBJ1-5	once	CASSGQSIPLNQPQHF	TGTGCCAGTAGTGGACAGTCGATCCCCCTAAATCAGCCCCAGCATTTT
TRBV13	TRBD1	15	TRBJ2-5	once	CASSRDSEIQETQYF	TGTGCCAGCAGCCGGGACAGTGAAATTCAAGAGACCCAGTACTTC
TRBV27	TRBD2	15	TRBJ2-7	once	CASSPQLAVAYEQYF	TGTGCCAGCAGTCCCCAACTAGCGGTAGCGTACGAGCAGTACTTC
TRBV29-1	NA	14	TRBJ2-1	NA	CSVEERGAGDEQFF	TGCAGCGTTGAGGAACGGGGGGCGGGCGATGAGCAGTTCTTC
TRBV5-1	TRBD1	13	TRBJ1-2	NA	CASSPGTGIGYTF	TGCGCCAGCAGCCCTGGGACAGGGATTGGCTACACCTTC
TRBV5-1	NA	16	TRBJ2-3	NA	CASSLREPFQTDTQYF	TGCGCCAGCAGCTTAAGGGAGCCCTTTCAAACAGATACGCAGTATTTT
TRBV5-1	NA	13	TRBJ2-7	NA	CASSFGEAPEQYF	TGCGCCAGCAGCTTTGGTGAGGCTCCCGAGCAGTACTTC
TRBV28	TRBD1	13	TRBJ1-4	NA	CASSLLGTGKLFF	TGTGCCAGCAGTTTACTCGGGACAGGAAAACTGTTTTTT
TRBV27	NA	14	TRBJ1-5	NA	CASSFRDRYQPQHF	TGTGCCAGCAGTTTCCGAGACAGATATCAGCCCCAGCATTTT